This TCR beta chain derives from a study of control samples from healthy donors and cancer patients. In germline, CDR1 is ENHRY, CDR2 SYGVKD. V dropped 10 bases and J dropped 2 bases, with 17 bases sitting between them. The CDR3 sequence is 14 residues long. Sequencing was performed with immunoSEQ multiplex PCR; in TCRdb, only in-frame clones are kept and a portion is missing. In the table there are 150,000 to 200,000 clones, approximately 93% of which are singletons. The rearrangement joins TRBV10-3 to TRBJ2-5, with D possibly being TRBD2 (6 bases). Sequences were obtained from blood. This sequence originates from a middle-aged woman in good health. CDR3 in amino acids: CATRTNVEQETQYF. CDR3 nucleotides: TGTGCCACCAGGACTAATGTTGAGCAAGAGACCCAGTACTTC.